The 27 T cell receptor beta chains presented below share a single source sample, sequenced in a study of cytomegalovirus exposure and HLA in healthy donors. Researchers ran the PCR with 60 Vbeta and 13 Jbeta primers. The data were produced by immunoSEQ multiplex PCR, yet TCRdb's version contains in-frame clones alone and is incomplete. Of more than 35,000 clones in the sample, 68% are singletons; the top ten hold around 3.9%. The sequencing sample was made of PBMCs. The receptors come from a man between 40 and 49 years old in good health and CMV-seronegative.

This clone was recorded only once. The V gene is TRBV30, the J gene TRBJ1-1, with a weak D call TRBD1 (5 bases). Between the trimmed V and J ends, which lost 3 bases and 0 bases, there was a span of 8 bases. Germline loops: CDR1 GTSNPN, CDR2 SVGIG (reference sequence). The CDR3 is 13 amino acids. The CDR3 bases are TGTGCCTGGAGGCAGGGCATGAACACTGAAGCTTTCTTT. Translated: CAWRQGMNTEAFF.

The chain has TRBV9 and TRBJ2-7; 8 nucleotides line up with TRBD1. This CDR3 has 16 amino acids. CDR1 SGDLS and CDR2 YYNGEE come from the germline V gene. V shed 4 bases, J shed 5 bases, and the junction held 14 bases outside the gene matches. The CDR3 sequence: CASSPRTGFLVDEQYF. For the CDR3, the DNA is TGTGCCAGCAGCCCTAGGACAGGGTTTTTGGTAGACGAGCAGTACTTC.

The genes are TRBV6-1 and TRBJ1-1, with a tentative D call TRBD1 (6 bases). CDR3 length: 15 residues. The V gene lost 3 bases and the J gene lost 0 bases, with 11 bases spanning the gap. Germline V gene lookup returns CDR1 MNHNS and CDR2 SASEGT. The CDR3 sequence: CASSDLTGVNTEAFF. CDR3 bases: TGTGCCAGCAGTGATCTGACAGGCGTGAACACTGAAGCTTTCTTT.

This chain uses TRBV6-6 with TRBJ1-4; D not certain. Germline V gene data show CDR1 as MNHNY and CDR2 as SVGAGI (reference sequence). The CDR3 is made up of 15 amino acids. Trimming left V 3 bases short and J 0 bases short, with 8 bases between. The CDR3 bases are TGTGCCAGCAGTTATTCCATCCCAACTAATGAAAAACTGTTTTTT. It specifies CASSYSIPTNEKLFF.

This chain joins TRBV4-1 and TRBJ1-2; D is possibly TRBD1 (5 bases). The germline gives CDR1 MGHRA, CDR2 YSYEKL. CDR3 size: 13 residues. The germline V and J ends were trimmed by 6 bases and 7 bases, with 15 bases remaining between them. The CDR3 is CASRGGGVSGYTF. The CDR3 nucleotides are TGCGCCAGCAGGGGGGGAGGCGTCAGTGGCTACACCTTC.

The CDR3 spells CASVGLLEQYF. CDR3 nucleotides: TGTGCCAGCGTGGGACTTCTCGAGCAGTACTTC. This sequence joins TRBV6-1 and TRBJ2-7, with a possible D match to TRBD2 (6 bases). The ends were cut back, 8 bases at V and 6 bases at J, with 11 bases in the middle. CDR1 is MNHNS and CDR2 is SASEGT in the germline V gene. CDR3 length: 11 amino acids.

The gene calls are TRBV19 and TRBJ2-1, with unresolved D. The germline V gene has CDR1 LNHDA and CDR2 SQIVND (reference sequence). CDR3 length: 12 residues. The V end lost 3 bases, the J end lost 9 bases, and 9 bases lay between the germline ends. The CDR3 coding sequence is TGTGCCAGTAGTATCCCAGGCAGTGAGCAGTTCTTC. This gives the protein CASSIPGSEQFF.

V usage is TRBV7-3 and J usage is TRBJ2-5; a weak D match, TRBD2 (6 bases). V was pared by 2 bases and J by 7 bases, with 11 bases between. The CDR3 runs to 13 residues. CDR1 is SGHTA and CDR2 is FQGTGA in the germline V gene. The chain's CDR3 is CASSLFEEGTQYF. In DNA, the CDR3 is TGTGCCAGCAGCTTATTCGAGGAGGGGACCCAGTACTTC.

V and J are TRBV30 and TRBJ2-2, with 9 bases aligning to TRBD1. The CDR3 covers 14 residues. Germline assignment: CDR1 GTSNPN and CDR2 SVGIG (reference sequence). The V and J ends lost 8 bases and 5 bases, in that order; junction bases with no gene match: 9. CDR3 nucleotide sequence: TGTGCCCTTGACCGACAGGGGGAAACCGGGGAGCTGTTTTTT. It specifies CALDRQGETGELFF.

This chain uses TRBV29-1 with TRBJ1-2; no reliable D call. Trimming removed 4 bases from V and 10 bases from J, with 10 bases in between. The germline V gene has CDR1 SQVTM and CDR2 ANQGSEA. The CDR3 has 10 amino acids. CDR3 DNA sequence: TGCAGCGTTGTTGACTCAGTCTACACCTTC. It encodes CSVVDSVYTF.

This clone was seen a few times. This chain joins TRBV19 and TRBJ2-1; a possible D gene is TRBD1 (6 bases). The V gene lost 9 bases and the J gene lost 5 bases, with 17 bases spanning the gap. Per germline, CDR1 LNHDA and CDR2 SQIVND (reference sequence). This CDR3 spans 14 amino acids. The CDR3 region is CASDKQGGDNEQFF. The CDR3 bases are TGTGCCAGCGATAAACAGGGTGGGGACAATGAGCAGTTCTTC.

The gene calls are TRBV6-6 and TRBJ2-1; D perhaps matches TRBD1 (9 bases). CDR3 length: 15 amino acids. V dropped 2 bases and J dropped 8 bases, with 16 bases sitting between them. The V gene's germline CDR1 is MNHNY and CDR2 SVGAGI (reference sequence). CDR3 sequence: CASSYAGQGLDEQFF. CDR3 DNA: TGTGCCAGCAGTTACGCGGGACAGGGACTAGATGAGCAGTTCTTC.

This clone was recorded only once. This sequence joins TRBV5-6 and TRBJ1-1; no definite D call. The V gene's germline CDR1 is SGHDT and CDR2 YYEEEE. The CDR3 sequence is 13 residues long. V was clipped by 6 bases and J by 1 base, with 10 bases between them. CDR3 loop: CASKMAENTEAFF. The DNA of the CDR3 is TGTGCCAGCAAGATGGCCGAGAACACTGAAGCTTTCTTT.

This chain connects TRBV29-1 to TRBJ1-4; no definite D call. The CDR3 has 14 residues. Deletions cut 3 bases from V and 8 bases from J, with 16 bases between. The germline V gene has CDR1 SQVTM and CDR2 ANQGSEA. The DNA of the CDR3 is TGCAGCGTTGATTCTGGGCAGTCGGTAGAAAAACTGTTTTTT. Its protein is CSVDSGQSVEKLFF.

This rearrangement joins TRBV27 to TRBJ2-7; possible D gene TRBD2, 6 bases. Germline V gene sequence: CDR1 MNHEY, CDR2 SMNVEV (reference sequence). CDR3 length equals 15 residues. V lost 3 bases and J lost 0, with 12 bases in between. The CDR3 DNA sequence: TGTGCCAGCAGTTTCGGGACTTCCCTCTCCTACGAGCAGTACTTC. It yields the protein CASSFGTSLSYEQYF.

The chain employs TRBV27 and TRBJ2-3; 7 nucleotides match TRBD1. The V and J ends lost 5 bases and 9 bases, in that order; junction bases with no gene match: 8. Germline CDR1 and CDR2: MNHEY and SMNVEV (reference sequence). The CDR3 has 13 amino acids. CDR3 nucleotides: TGTGCCAGCAGTACGCGACAGGGCCAGACGCAGTATTTT. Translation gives CASSTRQGQTQYF.

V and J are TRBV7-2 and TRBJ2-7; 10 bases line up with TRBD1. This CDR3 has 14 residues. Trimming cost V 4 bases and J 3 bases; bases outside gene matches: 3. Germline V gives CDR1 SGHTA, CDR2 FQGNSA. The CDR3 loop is CASSSGTGVYEQYF. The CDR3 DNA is TGTGCCAGCAGCTCCGGGACAGGGGTCTACGAGCAGTACTTC.

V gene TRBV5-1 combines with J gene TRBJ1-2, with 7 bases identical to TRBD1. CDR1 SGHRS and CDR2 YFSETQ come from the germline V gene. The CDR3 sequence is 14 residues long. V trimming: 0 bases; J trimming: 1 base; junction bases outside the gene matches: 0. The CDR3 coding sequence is TGCGCCAGCAGCTTGGGGGACAGTAACTATGGCTACACCTTC. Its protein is CASSLGDSNYGYTF.

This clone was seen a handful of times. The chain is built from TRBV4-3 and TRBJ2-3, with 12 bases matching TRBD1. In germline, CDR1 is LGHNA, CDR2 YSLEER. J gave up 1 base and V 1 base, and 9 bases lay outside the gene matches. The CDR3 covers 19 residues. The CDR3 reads CASSQVRKGQGAGTDTQYF. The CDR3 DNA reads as TGCGCCAGCAGCCAAGTGCGTAAGGGACAGGGGGCCGGCACAGATACGCAGTATTTT.

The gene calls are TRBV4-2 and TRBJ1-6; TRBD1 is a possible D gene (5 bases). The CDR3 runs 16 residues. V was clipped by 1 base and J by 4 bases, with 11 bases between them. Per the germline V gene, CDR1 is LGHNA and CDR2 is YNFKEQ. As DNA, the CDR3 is TGTGCCAGCAGCCAAGCTCAGGGAGGATATAATTCACCCCTCCACTTT. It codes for CASSQAQGGYNSPLHF.

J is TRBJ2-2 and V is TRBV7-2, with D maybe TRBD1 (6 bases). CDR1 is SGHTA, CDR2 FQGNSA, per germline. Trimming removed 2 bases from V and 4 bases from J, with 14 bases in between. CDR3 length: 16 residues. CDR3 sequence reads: CASSLSVGAVTGELFF. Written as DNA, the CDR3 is TGTGCCAGCAGCTTATCTGTGGGGGCGGTCACCGGGGAGCTGTTTTTT.

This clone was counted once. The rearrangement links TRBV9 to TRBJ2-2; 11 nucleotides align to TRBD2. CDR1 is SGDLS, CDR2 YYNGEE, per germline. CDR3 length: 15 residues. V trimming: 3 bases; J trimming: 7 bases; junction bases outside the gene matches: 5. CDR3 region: CASSDSGGANGELFF. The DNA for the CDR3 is TGTGCCAGCAGCGATAGCGGGGGGGCCAACGGGGAGCTGTTTTTT.

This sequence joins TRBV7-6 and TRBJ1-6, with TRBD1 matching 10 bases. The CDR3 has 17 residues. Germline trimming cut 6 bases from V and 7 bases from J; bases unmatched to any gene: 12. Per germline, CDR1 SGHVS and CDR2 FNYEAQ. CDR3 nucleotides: TGTGCCAGCAGTCTCTTCATTCCGGGACAGGGGAATTCACCCCTCCACTTT. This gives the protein CASSLFIPGQGNSPLHF.

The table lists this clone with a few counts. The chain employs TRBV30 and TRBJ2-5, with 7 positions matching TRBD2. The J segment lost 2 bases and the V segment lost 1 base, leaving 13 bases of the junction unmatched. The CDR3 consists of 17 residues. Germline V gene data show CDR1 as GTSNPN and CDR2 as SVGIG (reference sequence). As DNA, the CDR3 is TGTGCCTGGAGTGGGGCGGGCAGCGGGAAAACTCAAGAGACCCAGTACTTC. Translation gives CAWSGAGSGKTQETQYF. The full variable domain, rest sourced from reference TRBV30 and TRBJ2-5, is SQTIHQWPATLVQPVGSPLSLECTVEGTSNPNLYWYRQAAGRGLQLLFYSVGIGQISSEVPQNLSASRPQDRQFILSSKKLLLSDSGFYLCAWSGAGSGKTQETQYFGPGTRLLVL.

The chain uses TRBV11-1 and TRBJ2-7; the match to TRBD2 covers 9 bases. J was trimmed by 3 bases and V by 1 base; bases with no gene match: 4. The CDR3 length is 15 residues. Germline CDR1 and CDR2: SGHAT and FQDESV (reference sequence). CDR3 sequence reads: CASSLGAGGRYEQYF. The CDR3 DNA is TGTGCCAGCAGCTTAGGAGCGGGGGGACGCTACGAGCAGTACTTC.

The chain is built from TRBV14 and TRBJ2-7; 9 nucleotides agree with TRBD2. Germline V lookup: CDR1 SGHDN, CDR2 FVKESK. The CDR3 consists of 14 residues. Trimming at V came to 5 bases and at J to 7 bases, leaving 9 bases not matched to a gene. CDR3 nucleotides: TGTGCCAGCAGCATCCGACTAGCGGTGGGGGAGCAGTACTTC. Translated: CASSIRLAVGEQYF.

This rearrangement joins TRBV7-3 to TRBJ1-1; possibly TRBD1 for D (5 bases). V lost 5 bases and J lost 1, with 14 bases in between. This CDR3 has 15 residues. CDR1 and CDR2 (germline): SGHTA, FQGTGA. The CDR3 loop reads CASSPGTPGNTEAFF. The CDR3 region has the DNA TGTGCCAGCAGCCCCGGGACTCCTGGGAACACTGAAGCTTTCTTT.